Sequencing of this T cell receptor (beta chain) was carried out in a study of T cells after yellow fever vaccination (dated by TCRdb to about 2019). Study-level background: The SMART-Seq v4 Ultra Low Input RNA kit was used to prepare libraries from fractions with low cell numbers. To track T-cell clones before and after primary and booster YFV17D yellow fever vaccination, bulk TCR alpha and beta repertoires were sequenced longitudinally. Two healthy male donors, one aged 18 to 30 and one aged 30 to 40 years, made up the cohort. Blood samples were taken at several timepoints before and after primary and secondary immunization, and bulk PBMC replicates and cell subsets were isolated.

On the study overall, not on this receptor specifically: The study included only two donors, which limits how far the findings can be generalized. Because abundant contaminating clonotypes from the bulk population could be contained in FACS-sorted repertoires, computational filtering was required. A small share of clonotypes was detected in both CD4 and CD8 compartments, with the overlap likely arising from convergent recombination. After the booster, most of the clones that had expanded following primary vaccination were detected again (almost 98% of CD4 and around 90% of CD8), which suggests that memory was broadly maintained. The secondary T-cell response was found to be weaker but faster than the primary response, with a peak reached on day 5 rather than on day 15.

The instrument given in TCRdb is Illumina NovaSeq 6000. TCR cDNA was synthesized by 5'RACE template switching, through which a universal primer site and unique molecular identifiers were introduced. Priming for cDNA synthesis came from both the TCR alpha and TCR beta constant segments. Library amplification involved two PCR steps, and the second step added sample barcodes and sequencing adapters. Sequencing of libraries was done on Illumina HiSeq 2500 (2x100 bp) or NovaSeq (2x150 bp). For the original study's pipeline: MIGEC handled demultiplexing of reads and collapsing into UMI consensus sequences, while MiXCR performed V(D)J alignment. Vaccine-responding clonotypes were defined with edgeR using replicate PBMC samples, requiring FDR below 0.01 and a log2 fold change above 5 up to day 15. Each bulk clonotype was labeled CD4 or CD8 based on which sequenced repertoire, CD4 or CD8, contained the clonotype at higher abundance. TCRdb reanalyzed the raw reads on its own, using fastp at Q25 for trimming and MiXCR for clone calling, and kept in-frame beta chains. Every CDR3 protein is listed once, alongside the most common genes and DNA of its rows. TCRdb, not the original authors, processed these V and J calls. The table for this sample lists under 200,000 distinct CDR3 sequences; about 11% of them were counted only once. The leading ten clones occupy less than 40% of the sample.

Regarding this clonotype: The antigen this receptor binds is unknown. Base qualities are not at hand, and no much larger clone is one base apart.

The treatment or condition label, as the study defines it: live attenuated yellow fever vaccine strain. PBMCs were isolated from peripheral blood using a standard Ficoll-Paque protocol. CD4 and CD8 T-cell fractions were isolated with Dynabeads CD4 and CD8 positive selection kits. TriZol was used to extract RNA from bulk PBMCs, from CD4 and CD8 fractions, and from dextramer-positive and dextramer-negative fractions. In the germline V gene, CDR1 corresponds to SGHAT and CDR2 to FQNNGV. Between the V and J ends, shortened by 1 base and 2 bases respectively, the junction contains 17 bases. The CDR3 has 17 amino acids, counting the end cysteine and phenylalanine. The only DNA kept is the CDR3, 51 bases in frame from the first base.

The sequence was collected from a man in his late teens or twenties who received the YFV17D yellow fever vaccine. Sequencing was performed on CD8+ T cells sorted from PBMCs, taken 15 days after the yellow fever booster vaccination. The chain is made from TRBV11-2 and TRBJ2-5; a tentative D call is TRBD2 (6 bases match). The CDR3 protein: CASSLGRDLNPQETQYF. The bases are TGTGCCAGCAGCTTAGGGAGGGATCTTAATCCTCAAGAGACCCAGTACTTC.